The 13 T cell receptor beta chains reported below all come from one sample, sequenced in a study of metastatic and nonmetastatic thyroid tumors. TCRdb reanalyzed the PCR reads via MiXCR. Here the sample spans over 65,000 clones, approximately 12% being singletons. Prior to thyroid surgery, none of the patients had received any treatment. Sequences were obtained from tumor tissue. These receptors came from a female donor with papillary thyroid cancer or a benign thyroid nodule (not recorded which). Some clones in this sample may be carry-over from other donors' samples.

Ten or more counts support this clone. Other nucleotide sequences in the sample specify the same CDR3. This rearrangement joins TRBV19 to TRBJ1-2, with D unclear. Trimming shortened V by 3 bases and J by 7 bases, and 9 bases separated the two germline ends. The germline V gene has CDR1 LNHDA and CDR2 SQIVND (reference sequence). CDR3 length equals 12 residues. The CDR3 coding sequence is TGTGCCAGTAGTATTGGAGATGGTGGCTACACCTTC. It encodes CASSIGDGGYTF.

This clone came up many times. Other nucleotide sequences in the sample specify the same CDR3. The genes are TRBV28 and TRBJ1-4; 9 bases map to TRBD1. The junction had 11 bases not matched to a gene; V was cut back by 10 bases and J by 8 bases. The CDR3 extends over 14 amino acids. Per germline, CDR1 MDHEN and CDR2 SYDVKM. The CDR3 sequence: CATRRRQGVEKLFF. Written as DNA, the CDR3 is TGTGCCACGAGGAGGAGACAGGGGGTCGAAAAACTGTTTTTT.

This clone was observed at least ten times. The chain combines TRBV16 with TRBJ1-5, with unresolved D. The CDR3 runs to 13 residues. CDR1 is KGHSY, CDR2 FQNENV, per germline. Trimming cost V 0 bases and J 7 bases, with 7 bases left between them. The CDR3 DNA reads TGTGCCAGCAGCCAATCTCTTAGACAGCCCCAGCATTTT. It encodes CASSQSLRQPQHF.

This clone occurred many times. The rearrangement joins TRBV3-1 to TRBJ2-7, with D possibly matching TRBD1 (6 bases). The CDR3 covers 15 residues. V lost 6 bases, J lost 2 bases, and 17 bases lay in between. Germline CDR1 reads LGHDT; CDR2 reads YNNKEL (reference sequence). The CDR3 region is CASSQTGTPTYEQYF. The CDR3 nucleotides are TGTGCCAGCAGTCAAACCGGGACACCTACCTACGAGCAGTACTTC.

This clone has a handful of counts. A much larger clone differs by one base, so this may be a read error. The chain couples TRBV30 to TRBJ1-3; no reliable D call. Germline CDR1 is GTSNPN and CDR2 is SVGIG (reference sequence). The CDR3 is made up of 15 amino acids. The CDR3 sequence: CARSVLWGTANTIYF. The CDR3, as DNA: TGTGCCCGGAGTGTACTATGGGGAACGGCAAACACCATATATTTT.

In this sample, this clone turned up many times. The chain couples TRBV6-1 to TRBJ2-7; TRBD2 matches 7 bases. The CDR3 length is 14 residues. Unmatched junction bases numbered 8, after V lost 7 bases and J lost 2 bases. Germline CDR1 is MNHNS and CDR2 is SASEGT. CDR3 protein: CASTPGGKPYEQYF. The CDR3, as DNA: TGTGCCAGCACCCCCGGGGGGAAACCCTACGAGCAGTACTTC.

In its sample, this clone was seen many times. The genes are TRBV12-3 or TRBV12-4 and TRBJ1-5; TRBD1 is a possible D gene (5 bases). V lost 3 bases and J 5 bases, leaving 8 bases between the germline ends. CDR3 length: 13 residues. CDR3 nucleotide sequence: TGTGCCAGCAGTTTTGGGGGTTATCAGCCCCAGCATTTT. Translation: CASSFGGYQPQHF.

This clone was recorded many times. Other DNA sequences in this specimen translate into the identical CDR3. As DNA, the CDR3 is TGTGCCAGCTCAGCCGGTGGGAAAACTGAAGCTTTCTTT. Translation gives CASSAGGKTEAFF. V is TRBV18 and J is TRBJ1-1; no clear D. Trimming left V 5 bases short and J 5 bases short, with 12 bases between. The germline CDR1 and CDR2 sequences are KGHSH and LQKENI. This CDR3 is 13 amino acids long.

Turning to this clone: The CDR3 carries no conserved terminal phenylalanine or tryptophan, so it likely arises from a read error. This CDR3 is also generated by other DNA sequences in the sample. CDR3 loop: CASSFGRSTGELFV. CDR3 in DNA: TGCGCCAGCAGCTTCGGTCGGAGCACCGGGGAGCTGTTTGTT. This chain links TRBV5-1 with TRBJ2-2; D is unclear. V dropped 2 bases and J dropped 4 bases, with 9 bases sitting between them. Germline lookup yields CDR1 SGHRS and CDR2 YFSETQ. The CDR3 consists of 14 residues.

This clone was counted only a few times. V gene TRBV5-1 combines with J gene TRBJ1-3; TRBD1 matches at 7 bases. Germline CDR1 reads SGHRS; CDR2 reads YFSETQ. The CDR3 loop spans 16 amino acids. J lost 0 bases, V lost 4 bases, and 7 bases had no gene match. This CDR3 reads CASSGSTGISGNTIYF. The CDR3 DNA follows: TGCGCCAGCAGCGGTTCGACAGGGATCTCTGGAAACACCATATATTTT.

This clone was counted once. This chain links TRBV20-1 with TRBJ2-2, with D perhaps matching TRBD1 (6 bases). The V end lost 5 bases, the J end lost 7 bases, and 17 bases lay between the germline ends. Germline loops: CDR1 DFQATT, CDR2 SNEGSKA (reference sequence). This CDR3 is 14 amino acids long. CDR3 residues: CSAGRPGADGELFF. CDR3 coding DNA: TGCAGTGCTGGACGTCCAGGGGCGGACGGGGAGCTGTTTTTT.

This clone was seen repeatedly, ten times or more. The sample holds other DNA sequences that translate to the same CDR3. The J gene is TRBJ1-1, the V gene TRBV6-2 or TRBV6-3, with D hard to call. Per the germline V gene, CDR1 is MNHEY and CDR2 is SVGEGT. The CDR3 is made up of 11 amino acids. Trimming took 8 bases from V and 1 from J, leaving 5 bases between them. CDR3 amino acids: CASSRNTEAFF. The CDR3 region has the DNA TGTGCCAGCTCGCGGAACACTGAAGCTTTCTTT.

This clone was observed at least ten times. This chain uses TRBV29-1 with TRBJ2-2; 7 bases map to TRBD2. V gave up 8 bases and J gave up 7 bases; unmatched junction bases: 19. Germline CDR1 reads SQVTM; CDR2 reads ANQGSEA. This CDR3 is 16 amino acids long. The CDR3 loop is CSQSRVAGVGVGELFF. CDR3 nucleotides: TGCAGCCAAAGCCGCGTGGCGGGAGTTGGTGTCGGGGAGCTGTTTTTT.